This T cell receptor (beta chain) was sequenced during a study of blood T cells in healthy people across ages. The V gene's germline CDR1 is ENHRY and CDR2 SYGVKD. This CDR3 region has 16 residues. The V and J ends lost 3 bases and 5 bases, in that order; junction bases with no gene match: 9. Combining a sample-barcoded 5' primer with a J-beta primer mix, a second PCR ran for roughly 7 to 11 cycles. MiXCR was run by TCRdb on the 5' RACE reads, yielding one entry per CDR3 protein. The data show around 800,000 distinct CDR3 sequences, with approximately 53% seen just once and roughly two fifths held by the top ten.

This TCR derives from a man at least 80 years old in good health. The chain links TRBV10-3 to TRBJ2-1; 8 bases fit TRBD2. The specimen sequenced was blood. CDR3 sequence reads: CAISDLGRDKHNEQFF. CDR3 nucleotides: TGTGCCATCAGTGACCTCGGGAGGGACAAACACAATGAGCAGTTCTTC.